These 25 T cell receptor beta chains came from one sample sequenced in a study of T cell responses to AZD1222 COVID-19 vaccine. Generated by immunoSEQ multiplex PCR, the TCRdb table keeps only in-frame clones and is missing some. The table lists around 140,000 clones, roughly 92% of them singletons. Sequences were derived from peripheral blood, sampled 28 days after the second AZD1222 dose. The receptors stem from an adult who received the AZD1222 COVID-19 vaccine.

The CDR3 sequence is CASSHEGVRGDSPLHF. CDR3 nucleotide sequence: TGTGCCAGCAGCCATGAAGGAGTCCGGGGGGATTCACCCCTCCACTTT. The chain uses TRBV9 and TRBJ1-6; tentatively, D is TRBD1 (5 bases). This CDR3 has 16 amino acids. V lost 4 bases and J 8 bases, leaving 19 bases between the germline ends. The germline V gene has CDR1 SGDLS and CDR2 YYNGEE.

The CDR3 nucleotides are TGTGCCAGCAGACCGAGTCGTCGTTTGTCCTACAATGAGCAGTTCTTC. The encoded protein is CASRPSRRLSYNEQFF. The chain is built from TRBV7-9 and TRBJ2-1; D gene ambiguous. The V end was cut by 6 bases, the J end by 1 base, with 16 bases between. CDR1 and CDR2 from the germline V gene are SEHNR and FQNEAQ (reference sequence). This CDR3 has 16 amino acids.

The genes are TRBV5-5 and TRBJ1-6; possibly TRBD1 for D (6 bases). Trimming took off 2 bases at V and 2 bases at J, with 11 bases between the two ends. The CDR3 contains 16 residues. From germline, CDR1 is SGHKS and CDR2 YYEKEE (reference sequence). The CDR3 region has the DNA TGTGCCAGCAGCTTAAGAGGGGGGCCCTATAATTCACCCCTCCACTTT. Amino acid sequence: CASSLRGGPYNSPLHF.

This rearrangement joins TRBV11-2 to TRBJ2-1, with 8 bases aligning to TRBD2. The trim removed 1 base at V and 9 bases at J, leaving 5 bases unmatched. This CDR3 has 14 residues. The germline CDR1 and CDR2 sequences are SGHAT and FQNNGV. The CDR3 bases are TGTGCCAGCAGCTTAGCGGGGGGGTACGGTGAGCAGTTCTTC. Translated, it gives CASSLAGGYGEQFF.

The CDR3 spells CATSRDLPLRGESPLHF. In DNA, the CDR3 is TGTGCCACCAGCAGAGATCTCCCTTTGAGAGGGGAATCACCCCTCCACTTT. V and J are TRBV15 and TRBJ1-6; D is possibly TRBD1 (5 bases). There are 17 residues in the CDR3. The germline CDR1 and CDR2 sequences are LNHNV and YYDKDF (reference sequence). Trimming pared 0 bases from V and 10 bases from J, leaving 19 bases between.

The chain employs TRBV12-5 and TRBJ2-3; D gene unclear. CDR3 length: 13 amino acids. V was shortened by 1 base and J by 0 bases, with 2 bases between the two germline ends. Looked up from germline, CDR1 is LGHNT and CDR2 is FRNRAP. This CDR3 is CASGLDSTDTQYF. The CDR3 DNA sequence: TGTGCTAGTGGTTTGGACAGCACAGATACGCAGTATTTT.

This chain connects TRBV7-8 to TRBJ1-1, with D perhaps matching TRBD1 (5 bases). Trimming removed 2 bases at V and 1 base at J, with 14 bases between. Germline CDR1 is SGHVS and CDR2 is FQNEAQ. CDR3 length: 16 amino acids. The CDR3 DNA reads TGTGCCAGCAGCTTATTTGCAGGGCCTTCGAACACTGAAGCTTTCTTT. Its protein product is CASSLFAGPSNTEAFF.

The chain uses TRBV4-3 and TRBJ2-7, with D perhaps given as TRBD1 or TRBD2 (5 bases each). The CDR3 is made up of 18 amino acids. Trimming removed 0 bases at V and 0 bases at J, with 18 bases between. CDR1 is LGHNA, CDR2 YSLEER, per germline. CDR3 amino acids: CASSQDWSGTVPSYEQYF. As DNA, the CDR3 is TGCGCCAGCAGCCAAGACTGGTCCGGGACGGTTCCCTCCTACGAGCAGTACTTC.

As for this clone: Its ends do not fully match the called genes, so a read error is possible. The chain combines TRBV7-7 with TRBJ2-5, with 9 bases that match TRBD2. Germline-derived CDR1 and CDR2 are SSHAT and FNYEAQ (reference sequence). The CDR3 is 16 amino acids. The CDR3 region has the DNA TGTGCTAGCAGCTTAAGTCGTAGCGGGGGTGGGGAGACCCAGTACTTC. Protein: CASSLSRSGGGETQYF.

The V call is TRBV2, the J call TRBJ2-5; D is unclear. Deletions cut 5 bases from V and 4 bases from J, with 11 bases between. The CDR3 is 13 amino acids. Germline loops: CDR1 SNHLY, CDR2 FYNNEI. The CDR3 region has the DNA TGTGCCAGCAGTTGGAATGGGCGAGAGACCCAGTACTTC. This translates into CASSWNGRETQYF.

The rearrangement joins TRBV7-2 to TRBJ2-3, with 11 bases that match TRBD2. The CDR3 consists of 15 residues. Germline V gene sequence: CDR1 SGHTA, CDR2 FQGNSA. The trim removed 3 bases at V and 4 bases at J, leaving 3 bases unmatched. The CDR3, as DNA: TGTGCCAGCAGCTTTTTAGCGGGGGGGCCAGATACGCAGTATTTT. Its translation: CASSFLAGGPDTQYF.

This chain joins TRBV7-2 and TRBJ1-1; no clear D gene. Trimming cost V 1 base and J 4 bases, with 13 bases left between them. The length of the CDR3 is 15 residues. Germline V gene lookup returns CDR1 SGHTA and CDR2 FQGNSA. CDR3 DNA sequence: TGTGCCAGCAGCTTAGTAGGGTCGGGAGTCACTGAAGCTTTCTTT. Amino acid sequence: CASSLVGSGVTEAFF.

V usage is TRBV28 and J usage is TRBJ1-1, with 9 bases fitting TRBD1. Germline CDR1 is MDHEN and CDR2 is SYDVKM. The CDR3 has 14 amino acids. Trimming took 6 bases from V and 4 from J; bases not matched to a gene: 6. The CDR3 is CASRTGGKGTEAFF. Here the CDR3 DNA reads TGTGCCAGCAGGACAGGGGGTAAGGGCACTGAAGCTTTCTTT.

The V call is TRBV5-1, the J call TRBJ1-3; unclear D gene. Trimming removed 1 base at V and 3 bases at J, with 11 bases between. The CDR3 totals 15 residues. Germline values: CDR1 SGHRS, CDR2 YFSETQ. CDR3 loop: CASSLTGFDGNTIYF. Written as DNA, the CDR3 is TGCGCCAGCAGCTTGACGGGGTTTGATGGAAACACCATATATTTT. Full variable domain (outside the CDR3, taken from reference TRBV5-1 and TRBJ1-3): KAGVTQTPRYLIKTRGQQVTLSCSPISGHRSVSWYQQTPGQGLQFLFEYFSETQRNKGNFPGRFSGRQFSNSRSEMNVSTLELGDSALYLCASSLTGFDGNTIYFGEGSWLTVV.

V is TRBV7-9 and J is TRBJ1-1, with 10 bases lining up with TRBD1. Germline CDR1 SEHNR, CDR2 FQNEAQ (reference sequence). J gave up 0 bases and V 6 bases, and 4 bases lay outside the gene matches. The CDR3 covers 15 residues. CDR3 nucleotides: TGTGCCAGCAGGGGGGACAGGGGTCTGAACACTGAAGCTTTCTTT. This encodes CASRGDRGLNTEAFF.

The chain carries TRBV3-1 (or the pseudogene TRBV3-2) and TRBJ1-2, with no clear D. The CDR3 is 14 residues long. Germline V lookup: CDR1 LGHDT, CDR2 YNNKEL (reference sequence). V dropped 0 bases and J dropped 4 bases, with 9 bases sitting between them. CDR3 sequence (DNA): TGTGCCAGCAGCCAAGAGTTGGGCGGCTATGGCTACACCTTC. This encodes CASSQELGGYGYTF.

The chain is built from TRBV15 and TRBJ2-4, with 7 bases that match TRBD2. This CDR3 is built from 16 residues. The germline V gene has CDR1 LNHNV and CDR2 YYDKDF (reference sequence). V was clipped by 0 bases and J by 0 bases; unmatched bases: 2. CDR3 in amino acids: CATSREGGVAKNIQYF. The CDR3 DNA reads TGTGCCACCAGCAGAGAGGGAGGGGTAGCCAAAAACATTCAGTACTTC.

The rearrangement joins TRBV10-3 to TRBJ2-7; D not resolved. This CDR3 comprises 13 residues. The V gene's germline CDR1 is ENHRY and CDR2 SYGVKD. V was shortened by 6 bases and J by 0 bases, with 9 bases between the two germline ends. The CDR3 DNA reads TGTGCCATCAGACGGTTGAGCTCCTACGAGCAGTACTTC. Translation gives CAIRRLSSYEQYF.

The CDR3 loop is CASSIGTGTRHNEQFF. For the CDR3, the DNA is TGTGCCAGTAGTATAGGAACCGGGACTAGACACAATGAGCAGTTCTTC. The chain carries TRBV19 and TRBJ2-1; 8 bases fit TRBD2. CDR3 length equals 16 residues. CDR1 is LNHDA and CDR2 is SQIVND in the germline V gene (reference sequence). The V gene end was trimmed by 1 base and the J gene end by 5 bases; junction bases not matched to a gene: 7.

CDR3 loop: CASSQDRSGGVQETQYF. CDR3 DNA: TGCGCCAGCAGCCAAGATCGGAGCGGGGGGGTCCAAGAGACCCAGTACTTC. The chain couples TRBV4-1 to TRBJ2-5; 10 bases fit TRBD2. Germline CDR1 MGHRA, CDR2 YSYEKL. Losses at the gene ends were 0 bases for V and 1 base for J; bases not matched to a gene: 5. The CDR3 covers 17 residues.

This chain links TRBV2 with TRBJ2-2; D unresolved. The CDR3 is 14 amino acids. Germline V gives CDR1 SNHLY, CDR2 FYNNEI. Deletions cut 1 base from V and 7 bases from J, with 10 bases between. The CDR3 loop is CASSEEGRIGELFF. Here the CDR3 DNA reads TGTGCCAGCAGTGAAGAAGGACGGATCGGGGAGCTGTTTTTT.

This clone was detected once. One end of the junction fails to match germline, which may point to a read error. CDR3 loop: CASSSRTGLDLVF. CDR3 DNA sequence: TGTGCCAGCAGCTCGCGGACCGGATTAGATTTGGTTTTT. V gene TRBV7-6 combines with J gene TRBJ1-4; D unresolved. Germline assignment: CDR1 SGHVS and CDR2 FNYEAQ. The CDR3 loop spans 13 amino acids. The full variable domain, its missing parts supplied by reference TRBV7-6 and TRBJ1-4, is GAGVSQSPRYKVTKRGQDVALRCDPISGHVSLYWYRQALGQGPEFLTYFNYEAQQDKSGLPNDRFSAERPEGSISTLTIQRTEQRDSAMYRCASSSRTGLDLVFGSGTQLSVL.

CDR3 sequence: CASSQTGTDTQYF. The CDR3 bases are TGTGCCAGCAGCCAAACAGGCACAGATACGCAGTATTTT. The chain links TRBV3-1 (or the pseudogene TRBV3-2) to TRBJ2-3; D call uncertain. The CDR3 totals 13 residues. V lost 2 bases and J 1 base, leaving 4 bases between the germline ends. Germline values: CDR1 LGHDT, CDR2 YNNKEL (reference sequence).

The chain combines TRBV9 with TRBJ2-5, with D perhaps TRBD1 or TRBD2 (6 bases each). This CDR3 has 17 amino acids. V lost 3 bases and J lost 4, with 22 bases in between. CDR1 is SGDLS, CDR2 YYNGEE, per germline. The chain's CDR3 is CASSAEHSGAQVETQYF. The CDR3, as DNA: TGTGCCAGCAGCGCCGAACACTCGGGGGCACAGGTAGAGACCCAGTACTTC.

This clone appeared a single time. The genes are TRBV6-6 and TRBJ1-2; possible D gene TRBD1, 5 bases. This CDR3 contains 11 residues. V lost 8 bases and J lost 10, with 14 bases in between. CDR1 MNHNY and CDR2 SVGAGI come from the germline V gene (reference sequence). The CDR3 coding sequence is TGTGCCAGCCTACTACTACAGGACTACACCTTC. Translation: CASLLLQDYTF.